The entry below gives a single T cell receptor (beta chain) sequence along with its context. An end of the junction differs from the germline gene, which may be a read error. This sample is drawn from a study of blood T cell repertoires in COVID-19. Whole-study context: Samples came from the United States, Italy and Spain, spanning acute and convalescent COVID-19. PBMCs, B-cell-depleted T cells, or T cells provided the cDNA or gDNA that made up the material.

Repertoires were generated with immunoSEQ multiplex PCR, while TCRdb's copy carries only in-frame clones and drops some. The sample shows approximately 97,000 clones, 90% of them seen only once. This CDR3 comprises 11 residues. The TCR originated in a man between 60 and 70 years old with acute or convalescent COVID-19. The rearrangement links TRBV12-3 or TRBV12-4 to TRBJ1-2, with D tentatively TRBD1 (6 bases). Sequenced material: peripheral blood. As DNA, the CDR3 is TGTGCCAGCAGTAATAGCGCAGGGGCCGCTTTC. Translation gives CASSNSAGAAF.